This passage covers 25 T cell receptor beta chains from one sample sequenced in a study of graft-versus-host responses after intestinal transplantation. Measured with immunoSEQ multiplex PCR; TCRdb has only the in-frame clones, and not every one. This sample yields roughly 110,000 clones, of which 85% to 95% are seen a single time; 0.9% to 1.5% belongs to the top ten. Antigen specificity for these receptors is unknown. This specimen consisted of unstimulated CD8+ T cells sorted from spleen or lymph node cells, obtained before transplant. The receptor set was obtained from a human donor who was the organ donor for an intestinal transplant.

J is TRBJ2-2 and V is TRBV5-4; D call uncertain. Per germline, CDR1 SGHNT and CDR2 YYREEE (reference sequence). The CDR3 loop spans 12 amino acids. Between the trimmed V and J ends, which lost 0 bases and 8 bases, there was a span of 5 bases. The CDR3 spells CASSLGNGELFF. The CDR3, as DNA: TGTGCCAGCAGCTTGGGGAATGGGGAGCTGTTTTTT. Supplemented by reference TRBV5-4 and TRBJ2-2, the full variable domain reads ETGVTQSPTHLIKTRGQQVTLRCSSQSGHNTVSWYQQALGQGPQFIFQYYREEENGRGNFPPRFSGLQFPNYSSELNVNALELDDSALYLCASSLGNGELFFGEGSRLTVL.

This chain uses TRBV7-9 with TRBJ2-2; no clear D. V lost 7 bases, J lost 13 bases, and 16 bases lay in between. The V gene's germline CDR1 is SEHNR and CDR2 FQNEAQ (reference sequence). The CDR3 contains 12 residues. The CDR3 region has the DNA TGTGCCAGCACCATGGATAATATAGGGCTGTTTTTT. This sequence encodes CASTMDNIGLFF. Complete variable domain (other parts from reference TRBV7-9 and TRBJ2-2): DTGVSQNPRHKITKRGQNVTFRCDPISEHNRLYWYRQTLGQGPEFLTYFQNEAQLEKSRLLSDRFSAERPKGSFSTLEIQRTEQGDSAMYLCASTMDNIGLFFGEGSRLTVL.

In DNA, the CDR3 is TGCGCCAGCAGCCAATCAAGGGCTAGCACAGATACGCAGTATTTT. It encodes CASSQSRASTDTQYF. The chain is built from TRBV4-1 and TRBJ2-3; D is ambiguous. With 2 bases removed from V and 0 bases from J, the gap between germline ends came to 9 bases. The CDR3 loop spans 15 amino acids. CDR1 is MGHRA, CDR2 YSYEKL, per germline.

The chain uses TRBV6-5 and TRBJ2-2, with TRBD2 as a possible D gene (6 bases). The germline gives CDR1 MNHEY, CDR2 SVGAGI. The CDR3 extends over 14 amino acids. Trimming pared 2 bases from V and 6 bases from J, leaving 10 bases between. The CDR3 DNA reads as TGTGCCAGCAGTTACGAGGAGGGCCCCGGGGAGCTGTTTTTT. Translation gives CASSYEEGPGELFF.

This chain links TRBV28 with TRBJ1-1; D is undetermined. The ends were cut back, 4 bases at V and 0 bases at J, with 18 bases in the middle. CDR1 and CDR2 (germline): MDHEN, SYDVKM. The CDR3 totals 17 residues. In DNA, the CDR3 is TGTGCCAGCAGTTCGGGTGTGGTCAGTGGATTGAACACTGAAGCTTTCTTT. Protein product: CASSSGVVSGLNTEAFF.

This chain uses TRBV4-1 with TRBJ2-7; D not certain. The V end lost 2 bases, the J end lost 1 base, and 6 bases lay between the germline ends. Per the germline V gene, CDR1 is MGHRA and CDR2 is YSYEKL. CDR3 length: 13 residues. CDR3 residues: CASSQMLSYEQYF. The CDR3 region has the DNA TGCGCCAGCAGCCAAATGTTATCCTACGAGCAGTACTTC.

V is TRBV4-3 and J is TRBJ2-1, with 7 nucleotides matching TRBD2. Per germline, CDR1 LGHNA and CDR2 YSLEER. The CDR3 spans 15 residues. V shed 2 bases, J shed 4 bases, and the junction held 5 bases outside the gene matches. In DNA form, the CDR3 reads TGCGCCAGCAGCCAACTACTAGCGAGATACAATGAGCAGTTCTTC. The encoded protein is CASSQLLARYNEQFF.

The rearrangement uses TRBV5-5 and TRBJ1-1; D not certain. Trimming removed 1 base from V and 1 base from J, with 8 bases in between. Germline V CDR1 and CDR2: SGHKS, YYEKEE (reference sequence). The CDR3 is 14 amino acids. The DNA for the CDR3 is TGTGCCAGCAGCTTGTTTTCTCGGAACACTGAAGCTTTCTTT. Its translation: CASSLFSRNTEAFF.

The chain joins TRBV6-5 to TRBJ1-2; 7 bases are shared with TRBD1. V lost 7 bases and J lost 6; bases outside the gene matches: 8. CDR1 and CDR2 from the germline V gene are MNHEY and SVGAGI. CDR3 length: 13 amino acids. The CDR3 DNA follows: TGTGCCAGCACCCTACAGGGGAGTAATGGCTACACCTTC. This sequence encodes CASTLQGSNGYTF.

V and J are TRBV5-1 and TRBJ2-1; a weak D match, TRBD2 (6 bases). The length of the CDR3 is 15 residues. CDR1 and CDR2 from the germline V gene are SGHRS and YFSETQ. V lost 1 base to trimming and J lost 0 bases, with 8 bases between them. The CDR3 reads CASSLPGSSYNEQFF. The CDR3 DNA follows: TGCGCCAGCAGCTTGCCCGGGAGCTCCTACAATGAGCAGTTCTTC.

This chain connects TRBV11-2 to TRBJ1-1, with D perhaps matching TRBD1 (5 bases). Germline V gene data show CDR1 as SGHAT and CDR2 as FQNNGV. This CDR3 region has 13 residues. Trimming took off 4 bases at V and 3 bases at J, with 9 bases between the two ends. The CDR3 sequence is CASSWGRDTEAFF. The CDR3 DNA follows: TGTGCCAGCAGCTGGGGACGGGACACTGAAGCTTTCTTT.

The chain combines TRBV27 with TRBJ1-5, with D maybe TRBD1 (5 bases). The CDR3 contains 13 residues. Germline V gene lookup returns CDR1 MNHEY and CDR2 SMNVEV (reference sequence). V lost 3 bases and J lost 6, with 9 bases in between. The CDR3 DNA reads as TGTGCCAGCAGTTTGGGGACCACTCAGCCCCAGCATTTT. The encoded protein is CASSLGTTQPQHF.

The CDR3 region has the DNA TGCGCCAGCAGTGAGCCGTGGCCTAGCGGGAGACGGAACACCGGGGAGCTGTTTTTT. Encoded protein: CASSEPWPSGRRNTGELFF. This chain connects TRBV10-2 to TRBJ2-2; TRBD2 aligns across 10 bases. Germline trimming cut 2 bases from V and 1 base from J; bases unmatched to any gene: 10. The CDR3 runs to 19 residues. Germline loops: CDR1 WSHSY, CDR2 SAAADI.

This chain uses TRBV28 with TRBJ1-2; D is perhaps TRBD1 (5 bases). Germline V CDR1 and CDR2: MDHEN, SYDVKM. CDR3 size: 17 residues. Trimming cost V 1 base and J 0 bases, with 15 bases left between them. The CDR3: CASSLFIGGLANYGYTF. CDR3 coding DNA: TGTGCCAGCAGTTTATTCATCGGGGGACTAGCTAACTATGGCTACACCTTC.

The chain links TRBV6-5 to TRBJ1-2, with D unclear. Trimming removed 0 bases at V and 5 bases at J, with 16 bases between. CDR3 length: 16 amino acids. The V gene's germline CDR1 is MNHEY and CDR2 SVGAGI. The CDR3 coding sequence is TGTGCCAGCAGTTACTCGAAAGGCTGGGGAGGGTATGGCTACACCTTC. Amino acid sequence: CASSYSKGWGGYGYTF.

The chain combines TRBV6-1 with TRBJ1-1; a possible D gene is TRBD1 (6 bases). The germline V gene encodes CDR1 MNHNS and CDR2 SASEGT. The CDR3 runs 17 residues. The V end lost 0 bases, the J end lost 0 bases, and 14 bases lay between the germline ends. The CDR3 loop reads CASSEAPTGKLNTEAFF. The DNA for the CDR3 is TGTGCCAGCAGTGAAGCCCCCACAGGGAAGTTGAACACTGAAGCTTTCTTT.

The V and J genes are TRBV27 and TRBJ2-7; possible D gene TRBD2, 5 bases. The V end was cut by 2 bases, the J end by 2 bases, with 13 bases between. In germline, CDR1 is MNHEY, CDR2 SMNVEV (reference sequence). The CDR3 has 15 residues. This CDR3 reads CASSLIPGSTYEQYF. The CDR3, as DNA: TGTGCCAGCAGTTTAATCCCGGGATCCACCTACGAGCAGTACTTC.

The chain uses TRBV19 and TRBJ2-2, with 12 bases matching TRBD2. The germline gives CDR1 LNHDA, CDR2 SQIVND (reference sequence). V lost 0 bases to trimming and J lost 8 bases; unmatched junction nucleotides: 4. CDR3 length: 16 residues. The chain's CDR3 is CASSIDAGLAGGELFF. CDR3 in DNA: TGTGCCAGTAGTATAGATGCGGGACTAGCGGGTGGGGAGCTGTTTTTT. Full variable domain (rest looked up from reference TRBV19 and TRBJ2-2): DGGITQSPKYLFRKEGQNVTLSCEQNLNHDAMYWYRQDPGQGLRLIYYSQIVNDFQKGDIAEGYSVSREKKESFPLTVTSAQKNPTAFYLCASSIDAGLAGGELFFGEGSRLTVL.

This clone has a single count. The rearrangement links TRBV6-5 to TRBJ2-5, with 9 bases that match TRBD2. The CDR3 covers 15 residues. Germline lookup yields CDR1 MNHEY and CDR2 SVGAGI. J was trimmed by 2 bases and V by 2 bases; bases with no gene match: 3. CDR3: CASSYIAGAQETQYF. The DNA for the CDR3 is TGTGCCAGCAGTTACATAGCGGGAGCTCAAGAGACCCAGTACTTC.

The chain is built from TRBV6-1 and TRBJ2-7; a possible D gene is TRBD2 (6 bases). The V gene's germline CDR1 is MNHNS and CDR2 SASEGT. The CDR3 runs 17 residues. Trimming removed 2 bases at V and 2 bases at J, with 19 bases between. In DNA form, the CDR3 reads TGTGCCAGCAGTGAATCGATAGGTGGGCGGGAAGCCTACGAGCAGTACTTC. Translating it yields CASSESIGGREAYEQYF.

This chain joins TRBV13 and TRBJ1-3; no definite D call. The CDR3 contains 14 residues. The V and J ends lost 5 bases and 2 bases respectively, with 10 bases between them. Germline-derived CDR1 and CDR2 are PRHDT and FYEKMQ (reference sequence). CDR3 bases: TGTGCCAGCAGCCCCCCTAGTGCTGGAAACACCATATATTTT. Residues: CASSPPSAGNTIYF.

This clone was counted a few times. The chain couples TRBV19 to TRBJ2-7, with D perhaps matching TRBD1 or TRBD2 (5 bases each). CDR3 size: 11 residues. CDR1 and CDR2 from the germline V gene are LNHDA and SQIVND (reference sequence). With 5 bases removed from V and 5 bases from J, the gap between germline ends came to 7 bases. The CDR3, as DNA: TGTGCCAGTAGTGTGGGGGACGAGCAGTACTTC. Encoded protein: CASSVGDEQYF.

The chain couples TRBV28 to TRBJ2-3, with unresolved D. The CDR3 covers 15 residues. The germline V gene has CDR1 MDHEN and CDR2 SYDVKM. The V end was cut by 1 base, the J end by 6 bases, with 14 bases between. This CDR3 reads CASSLFRASPDTQYF. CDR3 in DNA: TGTGCCAGCAGTTTATTTCGGGCTAGTCCGGATACGCAGTATTTT.

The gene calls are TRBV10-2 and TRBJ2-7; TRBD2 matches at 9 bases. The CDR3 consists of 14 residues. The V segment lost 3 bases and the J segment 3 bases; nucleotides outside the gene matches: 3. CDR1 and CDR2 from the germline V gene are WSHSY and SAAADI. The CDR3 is CASSDSGSIYEQYF. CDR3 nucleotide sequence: TGCGCCAGCAGTGATAGCGGGAGTATCTACGAGCAGTACTTC.

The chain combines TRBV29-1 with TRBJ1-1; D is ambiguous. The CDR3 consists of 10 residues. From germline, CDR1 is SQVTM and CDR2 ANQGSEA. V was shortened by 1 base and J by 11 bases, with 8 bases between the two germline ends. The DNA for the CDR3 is TGCAGCGTTGAAGGGGTCGGGGCTTTCTTT. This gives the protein CSVEGVGAFF.